These 10 T cell receptor beta chains originate from one sample sequenced in a study of CD8+CD57+ T cells in acquired aplastic anemia. Whoever was chosen for sequencing had shown CD8+CD57+ cell expansion by flow cytometry. Genomic DNA, the template, was used for profiling of the TCR beta VDJ and CDR3. TCRdb itself ran the reads through MiXCR, one entry per CDR3 protein. This table holds 95,000 to 150,000 distinct CDR3 sequences, about 43% found once. The sample consisted of sorted CD4+, CD8+, or CD8+CD57+ T cells (not recorded which) from PBMCs. The receptor set was obtained from a human donor with aplastic anemia.

This clonotype was seen many times. The V and J genes are TRBV5-6 and TRBJ1-5; no clear D gene. CDR3 length equals 16 residues. The germline CDR1 and CDR2 sequences are SGHDT and YYEEEE. V gave up 0 bases and J gave up 8 bases, with 18 bases separating them. The CDR3 region is CASSLGRLDRSEPQHF. In nucleotides, the CDR3 is TGTGCCAGCAGCTTGGGACGGCTGGACCGGAGTGAGCCCCAGCATTTT.

There are many counts of this clonotype. Here the CDR3 reads CASRRLWGNEQYF. The CDR3 bases are TGTGCCAGCAGACGCTTGTGGGGGAACGAGCAGTACTTC. This chain links TRBV28 with TRBJ2-7; D possibly matches TRBD1 or TRBD2 (5 bases each). Germline lookup yields CDR1 MDHEN and CDR2 SYDVKM. CDR3 length: 13 residues. V lost 6 bases, J lost 5 bases, and 14 bases lay in between.

At least ten counts were recorded for this clonotype. This rearrangement joins TRBV15 to TRBJ1-5; possibly TRBD1 for D (5 bases). The CDR3 length is 13 residues. Germline V gene sequence: CDR1 LNHNV, CDR2 YYDKDF (reference sequence). V lost 5 bases to trimming and J lost 9 bases, with 14 bases between them. As DNA, the CDR3 is TGTGCCACCAGCGAGAGGGCCGGGGGGCCCCAGCATTTT. It encodes CATSERAGGPQHF.

This clonotype was seen repeatedly, ten times or more. The chain recombines TRBV7-9 with TRBJ2-5; no clear D. The germline CDR1 and CDR2 sequences are SEHNR and FQNEAQ (reference sequence). The V gene lost 8 bases and the J gene lost 2 bases, with 9 bases spanning the gap. The length of the CDR3 is 12 residues. The CDR3 is CASASGQETQYF. CDR3 coding DNA: TGTGCCAGCGCCTCCGGTCAAGAGACCCAGTACTTC.

This clonotype has a count of ten or more. The chain employs TRBV7-9 and TRBJ1-4, with no clear D. CDR1 is SEHNR and CDR2 is FQNEAQ in the germline V gene (reference sequence). V was pared by 5 bases and J by 8 bases, with 15 bases between. The CDR3 contains 14 residues. Here the CDR3 DNA reads TGTGCCAGCAGCCTCGGAGGAATAGGGGAAAAACTGTTTTTT. Its translation: CASSLGGIGEKLFF.

This clonotype was found many times. The rearrangement uses TRBV4-2 and TRBJ2-5; 10 bases fit TRBD2. J lost 5 bases, V lost 4 bases, and 4 bases had no gene match. This CDR3 contains 14 residues. CDR1 is LGHNA, CDR2 YNFKEQ, per germline. The CDR3 nucleotides are TGTGCCAGCAGCCCCGGGACTAGCGTTGAGACCCAGTACTTC. This codes for CASSPGTSVETQYF.

The chain recombines TRBV5-8 with TRBJ2-1; 10 nucleotides align to TRBD1. V shed 4 bases, J shed 7 bases, and the junction held 5 bases outside the gene matches. The CDR3 runs to 14 residues. In germline, CDR1 is SGHTS, CDR2 YDEGEE. CDR3 protein: CASSNLGQGNEQFF. CDR3 coding DNA: TGTGCCAGCAGCAACCTGGGACAGGGGAATGAGCAGTTCTTC.

The chain joins TRBV29-1 to TRBJ2-7, with a weak D call TRBD2 (5 bases). CDR1 SQVTM and CDR2 ANQGSEA come from the germline V gene. The CDR3 is 13 amino acids. With 0 bases removed from V and 3 bases from J, the gap between germline ends came to 9 bases. DNA for the CDR3: TGCAGCGTTGAAGATCGCCGGGGCTACGAGCAGTACTTC. It yields the protein CSVEDRRGYEQYF.

The rearrangement joins TRBV5-1 to TRBJ1-4; D is undetermined. The germline V gene has CDR1 SGHRS and CDR2 YFSETQ. This CDR3 region has 14 residues. Trimming removed 2 bases at V and 4 bases at J, with 9 bases between. CDR3 DNA sequence: TGCGCCAGCAGCTTAGACGGTAATAATGAAAAACTGTTTTTT. Protein: CASSLDGNNEKLFF.

This sequence joins TRBV2 and TRBJ1-4; D may be TRBD1 (6 bases). The V end was cut by 1 base, the J end by 5 bases, with 11 bases between. This CDR3 has 15 residues. Germline CDR1 and CDR2: SNHLY and FYNNEI. The CDR3 is CASSEGQGWNEKLFF. Here the CDR3 DNA reads TGTGCCAGCAGTGAAGGGCAGGGGTGGAATGAAAAACTGTTTTTT.